This entry lists 27 T cell receptor beta chains sequenced from one sample in a study of CD4 T cells in relation to SARS-CoV-2 and coronaviruses. Only in-frame clones appear in the TCRdb table, and some are missing; sequencing was by immunoSEQ multiplex PCR. This sample has approximately 16,000 clones, with roughly 72% found just once. For these receptors, no antigen is known. Before the COVID-19 pandemic, during about 2011-2018, CD4+ T cells were taken from unexposed donors. CD4+ T cells were isolated from the cells after roughly 11 days of culture. Sequencing used CD4+ T cells from PBMCs, cultured in vitro. The receptors here all came from a human donor in good health.

This chain joins TRBV5-8 and TRBJ2-5, with 7 bases aligning to TRBD2. V dropped 2 bases and J dropped 4; count of bases not matched to a gene: 5. This CDR3 region has 14 residues. CDR1 is SGHTS and CDR2 is YDEGEE in the germline V gene. CDR3 nucleotides: TGTGCCAGCAGCTTCGGACTAGGAGGAGAGACCCAGTACTTC. Its translation is CASSFGLGGETQYF.

The V gene is TRBV3-1 (or the pseudogene TRBV3-2), the J gene TRBJ2-1; no clear D gene. CDR3 length: 16 amino acids. Germline values: CDR1 LGHDT, CDR2 YNNKEL (reference sequence). The germline V and J ends were trimmed by 3 bases and 7 bases, with 19 bases remaining between them. The CDR3 loop reads CASSQETNPLGNEQFF. CDR3 sequence (DNA): TGTGCCAGCAGCCAGGAAACCAACCCCCTTGGTAATGAGCAGTTCTTC.

The chain uses TRBV9 and TRBJ2-1; TRBD2 matches at 12 bases. Germline loops: CDR1 SGDLS, CDR2 YYNGEE. Trimming removed 3 bases from V and 7 bases from J; junction bases left unmatched: 5. This CDR3 region has 15 residues. As DNA, the CDR3 is TGTGCCAGCAGCGGGACTAGCGGGATCCAAAATGAGCAGTTCTTC. It encodes CASSGTSGIQNEQFF.

The chain is built from TRBV5-1 and TRBJ1-1; D is ambiguous. Trimming removed 4 bases at V and 0 bases at J, with 22 bases between. Germline values: CDR1 SGHRS, CDR2 YFSETQ. The CDR3 is 18 residues long. The DNA for the CDR3 is TGCGCCAGCAGCCCAGGACCTAGAGGGCTGAGCATGAACACTGAAGCTTTCTTT. Its translation: CASSPGPRGLSMNTEAFF.

The V and J genes are TRBV7-3 and TRBJ2-3; 9 nucleotides match TRBD2. Germline V gives CDR1 SGHTA, CDR2 FQGTGA. The length of the CDR3 is 17 residues. J lost 0 bases, V lost 2 bases, and 6 bases had no gene match. The CDR3 is CASSLVKLAGSTDTQYF. DNA of the CDR3: TGTGCCAGCAGCTTAGTCAAACTAGCGGGTAGCACAGATACGCAGTATTTT.

The V call is TRBV4-1, the J call TRBJ1-2; 10 bases are shared with TRBD1. The CDR3 has 15 amino acids. V was clipped by 1 base and J by 4 bases; unmatched bases: 3. Germline V gene lookup returns CDR1 MGHRA and CDR2 YSYEKL. CDR3 in DNA: TGCGCCAGCAGCCAAGGACAGGGGGCATCCTATGGCTACACCTTC. This codes for CASSQGQGASYGYTF.

The chain is built from TRBV19 and TRBJ2-1; D is perhaps TRBD2 (6 bases). This CDR3 comprises 14 residues. In germline, CDR1 is LNHDA, CDR2 SQIVND (reference sequence). The V and J ends lost 5 bases and 5 bases respectively, with 13 bases between them. This CDR3 is CASSLREVDNEQFF. CDR3 nucleotide sequence: TGTGCCAGTAGTCTAAGGGAGGTAGACAATGAGCAGTTCTTC.

The CDR3 DNA reads TGCGCCAGCAGCCAAGGACGCGGTGGAGTGGATACGCAGTATTTT. It yields the protein CASSQGRGGVDTQYF. This chain connects TRBV4-1 to TRBJ2-3; no definite D call. The length of the CDR3 is 15 residues. V was cut by 1 base and J by 6 bases, with 14 bases left in between. Germline V gene data show CDR1 as MGHRA and CDR2 as YSYEKL.

This chain links TRBV27 with TRBJ1-3; TRBD1 is a possible D gene (5 bases). The V end was cut by 3 bases, the J end by 3 bases, with 9 bases between. Germline CDR1 reads MNHEY; CDR2 reads SMNVEV (reference sequence). This CDR3 comprises 14 residues. DNA of the CDR3: TGTGCCAGCAGTTTTGCGGGGCGTGGAAACACCATATATTTT. It specifies CASSFAGRGNTIYF.

As regards this clone: At one end, the junction sequence differs from germline, possibly due to a read error. The J gene is TRBJ2-1, the V gene TRBV5-1, with D possibly being TRBD2 (5 bases). The CDR3 covers 14 residues. Germline lookup yields CDR1 SGHRS and CDR2 YFSETQ. CDR3 in DNA: TGCACCAGCAGCTTGGAGGACTCCCACAATGAGCAGTTCTTC. Its translation: CTSSLEDSHNEQFF.

V is TRBV2 and J is TRBJ1-6; 10 bases line up with TRBD1. The CDR3 has 13 residues. V was clipped by 8 bases and J by 9 bases; unmatched bases: 4. Germline lookup yields CDR1 SNHLY and CDR2 FYNNEI. CDR3 nucleotide sequence: TGTGCCAGCCGACAGGGGGCTAGTTCACCCCTCCACTTT. Translation: CASRQGASSPLHF.

The V call is TRBV7-9, the J call TRBJ2-1, with 9 bases fitting TRBD2. Per germline, CDR1 SEHNR and CDR2 FQNEAQ (reference sequence). The CDR3 contains 18 residues. V shed 1 base, J shed 6 bases, and the junction held 13 bases outside the gene matches. CDR3 region: CASSLDGSSGMRGNEQFF. The CDR3 DNA reads TGTGCCAGCAGCTTAGATGGGTCTAGCGGGATGAGGGGCAATGAGCAGTTCTTC. The full variable domain, in which reference TRBV7-9 and TRBJ2-1 provide the parts outside the CDR3, is DTGVSQNPRHKITKRGQNVTFRCDPISEHNRLYWYRQTLGQGPEFLTYFQNEAQLEKSRLLSDRFSAERPKGSFSTLEIQRTEQGDSAMYLCASSLDGSSGMRGNEQFFGPGTRLTVL.

This rearrangement joins TRBV7-2 to TRBJ1-5, with 8 bases that match TRBD1. This CDR3 comprises 13 residues. V was pared by 5 bases and J by 7 bases, with 4 bases of the junction left unmatched. Germline CDR1 reads SGHTA; CDR2 reads FQGNSA. The CDR3 here is CASSLPGGQPQHF. In nucleotides, the CDR3 is TGTGCCAGCAGCCTTCCAGGGGGCCAGCCCCAGCATTTT.

A few counts support this clone. The rearrangement uses TRBV5-1 and TRBJ1-1; no firm D call. The germline V gene has CDR1 SGHRS and CDR2 YFSETQ. The CDR3 runs 14 residues. With 4 bases removed from V and 4 bases from J, the gap between germline ends came to 14 bases. CDR3 residues: CASSPVTSVTEAFF. CDR3 coding DNA: TGCGCCAGCAGCCCAGTGACTTCCGTCACTGAAGCTTTCTTT.

The J gene is TRBJ2-7, the V gene TRBV7-3; the D gene could be TRBD1 or TRBD2 (5 bases each). From germline, CDR1 is SGHTA and CDR2 FQGTGA. CDR3 length: 13 amino acids. The V end was cut by 5 bases, the J end by 3 bases, with 11 bases between. CDR3: CASSGGSDYEQYF. CDR3 bases: TGTGCCAGCAGCGGGGGTTCGGACTACGAGCAGTACTTC.

The rearrangement uses TRBV20-1 and TRBJ1-4; 9 positions match TRBD1. In germline, CDR1 is DFQATT, CDR2 SNEGSKA (reference sequence). The CDR3 has 13 residues. The V segment lost 3 bases and the J segment 10 bases; nucleotides outside the gene matches: 6. The CDR3 DNA reads as TGCAGTGCTAGTCCGGGACAGGGTGGAAAACTGTTTTTT. Its translation is CSASPGQGGKLFF.

The chain links TRBV28 to TRBJ2-7; the D gene is possibly TRBD2 (5 bases). Trimming shortened V by 6 bases and J by 2 bases, and 17 bases separated the two germline ends. The germline V gene has CDR1 MDHEN and CDR2 SYDVKM. The CDR3 covers 15 residues. CDR3 sequence: CASRGRGLGTYEQYF. Here the CDR3 DNA reads TGTGCCAGCAGAGGACGGGGTTTGGGAACCTACGAGCAGTACTTC.

This clone was recorded once. CDR3 sequence reads: CASSLAGGRREQFF. The CDR3 DNA reads TGTGCCAGTAGTTTAGCGGGAGGGAGGCGCGAGCAGTTCTTC. V usage is TRBV19 and J usage is TRBJ2-1; 11 positions agree with TRBD2. This CDR3 has 14 residues. Germline lookup yields CDR1 LNHDA and CDR2 SQIVND (reference sequence). The trim removed 5 bases at V and 10 bases at J, leaving 7 bases unmatched.

The rearrangement uses TRBV10-3 and TRBJ1-5; possible D gene TRBD1, 5 bases. The V end was cut by 10 bases, the J end by 5 bases, with 18 bases between. CDR1 is ENHRY and CDR2 is SYGVKD in the germline V gene. The CDR3 extends over 14 amino acids. CDR3 sequence: CASSTDRTDQPQHF. CDR3 DNA: TGTGCCAGCTCCACCGACAGAACTGATCAGCCCCAGCATTTT.

CDR3 region: CASSKTGSRSYEQYF. The CDR3 nucleotides are TGTGCCAGCAGCAAGACAGGGTCCCGCTCCTACGAGCAGTACTTC. The V and J genes are TRBV5-4 and TRBJ2-7, with 7 bases matching TRBD1. The V gene's germline CDR1 is SGHNT and CDR2 YYREEE (reference sequence). This CDR3 spans 15 amino acids. V was pared by 4 bases and J by 0 bases, with 7 bases of the junction left unmatched.

The V gene is TRBV19, the J gene TRBJ2-1; D remains unclear. The CDR3 consists of 13 residues. Per the germline V gene, CDR1 is LNHDA and CDR2 is SQIVND (reference sequence). Trimming shortened V by 3 bases and J by 0 bases, and 3 bases separated the two germline ends. In DNA form, the CDR3 reads TGTGCCAGTAGTATTTCCTCCTACAATGAGCAGTTCTTC. Its translation is CASSISSYNEQFF.

V usage is TRBV28 and J usage is TRBJ1-2, with TRBD1 identical over 7 bases. Germline CDR1 and CDR2: MDHEN and SYDVKM. The CDR3 runs 12 residues. The V gene end was trimmed by 4 bases and the J gene end by 8 bases; junction bases not matched to a gene: 4. CDR3 coding DNA: TGTGCCAGCAGTTCGACAGGGTTCGGCTACACCTTC. As protein: CASSSTGFGYTF.

This chain joins TRBV2 and TRBJ1-2, with 7 bases aligning to TRBD1. The trim removed 5 bases at V and 4 bases at J, leaving 4 bases unmatched. Germline values: CDR1 SNHLY, CDR2 FYNNEI. This CDR3 is 13 amino acids long. In DNA, the CDR3 is TGTGCCAGCAGTTTCGGACAGGCCTATGGCTACACCTTC. This encodes CASSFGQAYGYTF.

This clone was detected only once. The rearrangement uses TRBV27 and TRBJ2-7; D gene ambiguous. This CDR3 comprises 14 residues. Germline CDR1 is MNHEY and CDR2 is SMNVEV (reference sequence). V lost 10 bases and J lost 5, with 21 bases in between. CDR3 nucleotide sequence: TGTGCCACCTGCCGCCCGAGTTTTGACCACGAGCAGTACTTC. Residues: CATCRPSFDHEQYF.

This clone was seen only a few times. The gene calls are TRBV28 and TRBJ2-1; 9 positions match TRBD2. The V and J ends lost 3 bases and 0 bases, in that order; junction bases with no gene match: 9. This CDR3 contains 18 residues. Per germline, CDR1 MDHEN and CDR2 SYDVKM. The CDR3 spells CASSLASGTASSYNEQFF. CDR3 DNA: TGTGCCAGCAGTTTGGCTAGCGGGACAGCTAGCTCCTACAATGAGCAGTTCTTC.

This rearrangement joins TRBV12-3 or TRBV12-4 to TRBJ2-7; D possibly corresponds to TRBD2 (6 bases). The CDR3 has 12 residues. The V end lost 6 bases, the J end lost 4 bases, and 10 bases lay between the germline ends. The CDR3 region has the DNA TGTGCCAGCAGCCCGGAGGGTTACGAGCAGTACTTC. Translated: CASSPEGYEQYF.

The rearrangement uses TRBV6-2 or TRBV6-3 and TRBJ2-2; TRBD2 agrees at 14 bases. Trimming cost V 4 bases and J 5 bases; bases outside gene matches: 6. Germline CDR1 is MNHEY and CDR2 is SVGEGT. The CDR3 sequence is 17 residues long. The CDR3 here is CASSSGTSGSRTGELFF. DNA of the CDR3: TGTGCCAGCAGTTCCGGGACTAGCGGGAGTCGTACCGGGGAGCTGTTTTTT.